Listed here is a single TCR beta chain. Antigen specificity is unknown. This PCR relied on a set of 60 Vbeta primers and 13 Jbeta primers. The table came from immunoSEQ multiplex PCR; TCRdb's copy has only in-frame clones and leaves some out. In the table there are around 40,000 clones, 66% of which are singletons. This entry belongs to a study of cytomegalovirus exposure and HLA in healthy donors. Study observations and caveats: The CMV antigen specificity of a few CMV-associated chains was confirmed through in vitro analysis. A later analysis showed HLA-associated TCR beta chains outstripping equally common others in clonal expansion.

The CDR3 runs 14 residues. V lost 2 bases and J 7 bases, leaving 15 bases between the germline ends. Germline V gene sequence: CDR1 SGHRS, CDR2 YFSETQ. The chain recombines TRBV5-1 with TRBJ1-2, with a possible D match to TRBD1 (5 bases). The sequenced sample consisted of PBMCs. The source is a man aged 50 to 60 in good health and CMV-seropositive. DNA for the CDR3: TGCGCCAGCAGCTTTGGGCAGGGCGAGAGTGGCTACACCTTC. Protein: CASSFGQGESGYTF.